This is a list of T cell receptor beta chains from one sample in a study of read filtering for tumor transcriptome and immune sequencing. TCRdb re-derived calls from the reads in MiXCR, one entry per CDR3 protein. Here the sample spans roughly 90,000 distinct CDR3 sequences, approximately 13% being singletons. Material for sequencing was a population of CD138-negative cells sorted from bone marrow. The receptors were gathered from a donor at least 40 years old with multiple myeloma. The CDR3 runs from the conserved cysteine through the conserved F or W. Fields, in order: D gene, V gene, CDR3 length, clone size, J gene, CDR3 protein, CDR3 DNA. A D gene is named only where the DNA matches it firmly. For some rows the clone size is stated as once, few or many, or as a class when expanded; others skip it.

d_gene: TRBD2
v_gene: TRBV5-5
len: 17
abundance: many
j_gene: TRBJ2-1
CDR3aa: CASSLVGFSGGINEQFF
CDR3nt: TGTGCCAGCAGCTTGGTAGGGTTCAGCGGGGGAATCAATGAGCAGTTCTTC

d_gene: TRBD1
v_gene: TRBV5-1
len: 13
abundance: many
j_gene: TRBJ2-7
CDR3aa: CASSPQGDGEQYF
CDR3nt: TGCGCCAGCAGCCCCCAGGGGGATGGCGAGCAGTACTTC

d_gene: -
v_gene: TRBV20-1
len: 15
abundance: many
j_gene: TRBJ2-1
CDR3aa: CSARNWGSGYNEQFF
CDR3nt: TGCAGTGCTAGGAATTGGGGGTCTGGCTACAATGAGCAGTTCTTC

d_gene: -
v_gene: TRBV11-1
len: 15
abundance: many
j_gene: TRBJ2-7
CDR3aa: CASSLGRVPTYEQYF
CDR3nt: TGTGCCAGCAGCTTGGGTAGGGTTCCCACCTACGAGCAGTACTTC

d_gene: TRBD2
v_gene: TRBV11-2
len: 16
abundance: many
j_gene: TRBJ2-3
CDR3aa: CASSSTTGLVLDTQYF
CDR3nt: TGTGCCAGCAGCTCAACTACGGGACTAGTCTTAGATACGCAGTATTTT

d_gene: -
v_gene: TRBV19
len: 13
abundance: many
j_gene: TRBJ1-2
CDR3aa: CASSIRNTYGYTF
CDR3nt: TGTGCCAGTAGTATCCGAAACACCTATGGCTACACCTTC

d_gene: TRBD1
v_gene: TRBV25-1
len: 16
abundance: few
j_gene: TRBJ2-2
CDR3aa: CASGTGDGHWAGELFF
CDR3nt: TGTGCCAGCGGGACAGGGGACGGTCATTGGGCCGGGGAGCTGTTTTTT

d_gene: -
v_gene: TRBV29-1
len: 13
abundance: -
j_gene: TRBJ1-1
CDR3aa: CSASTGTPREAFF
CDR3nt: TGCAGCGCCTCCACCGGGACCCCGAGGGAAGCCTTCTTT

d_gene: TRBD1
v_gene: TRBV5-1
len: 16
abundance: many
j_gene: TRBJ1-1
CDR3aa: CASSPRTGDMNTEAFF
CDR3nt: TGCGCCAGCAGCCCACGGACAGGGGATATGAACACTGAAGCTTTCTTT

d_gene: -
v_gene: TRBV28
len: 13
abundance: -
j_gene: TRBJ2-7
CDR3aa: CASSPGPPYEQYF
CDR3nt: TGTGCCAGCAGTCCGGGTCCGCCCTACGAGCAGTACTTC

d_gene: -
v_gene: TRBV5-1
len: 14
abundance: many
j_gene: TRBJ2-2
CDR3aa: CASSSQSLAGELFF
CDR3nt: TGCGCCAGCAGCTCCCAATCCTTAGCCGGGGAGCTGTTTTTT

d_gene: -
v_gene: TRBV5-1
len: 14
abundance: many
j_gene: TRBJ2-5
CDR3aa: CASSSPSGKETQYF
CDR3nt: TGCGCCAGCAGCTCCCCCTCAGGGAAAGAGACCCAGTACTTC

d_gene: -
v_gene: TRBV6-2/TRBV6-3
len: 13
abundance: many
j_gene: TRBJ2-2
CDR3aa: CASLSVGPEELFF
CDR3nt: TGTGCCAGCCTGTCTGTAGGGCCCGAGGAGCTGTTTTTT

d_gene: -
v_gene: TRBV7-9
len: 14
abundance: many
j_gene: TRBJ2-7
CDR3aa: CASQIGQGAYEQYF
CDR3nt: TGTGCCAGCCAAATCGGGCAGGGCGCCTACGAGCAGTACTTC

d_gene: -
v_gene: TRBV10-3
len: 15
abundance: many
j_gene: TRBJ2-7
CDR3aa: CAISDDAGTLYEQYF
CDR3nt: TGTGCCATCAGTGACGACGCAGGGACCCTCTACGAGCAGTACTTC

d_gene: -
v_gene: TRBV5-1
len: 16
abundance: -
j_gene: TRBJ1-3
CDR3aa: CASSARQGPAGNTIYF
CDR3nt: TGCGCCAGCAGCGCTCGCCAGGGCCCCGCTGGAAACACCATATATTTT

d_gene: -
v_gene: TRBV6-6
len: 13
abundance: many
j_gene: TRBJ2-7
CDR3aa: CASSRGEGYEQYF
CDR3nt: TGTGCCAGCAGCCGGGGCGAAGGCTACGAGCAGTACTTC

d_gene: -
v_gene: TRBV7-9
len: 14
abundance: many
j_gene: TRBJ2-2
CDR3aa: CASSPGQVTGELFF
CDR3nt: TGTGCCAGCAGCCCCGGACAAGTCACCGGGGAGCTGTTTTTT

d_gene: -
v_gene: TRBV7-9
len: 12
abundance: many
j_gene: TRBJ2-3
CDR3aa: CASSPTEVTQYF
CDR3nt: TGTGCCAGCAGCCCGACGGAGGTTACGCAGTATTTT

d_gene: -
v_gene: TRBV5-1
len: 16
abundance: many
j_gene: TRBJ2-2
CDR3aa: CASDGRGRDRTGELFF
CDR3nt: TGCGCCAGCGACGGACGGGGGAGAGACCGGACCGGGGAGCTGTTTTTT

d_gene: TRBD1
v_gene: TRBV24-1
len: 14
abundance: many
j_gene: TRBJ2-5
CDR3aa: CATSGTGGGETQYF
CDR3nt: TGTGCCACCAGTGGGACAGGGGGCGGAGAGACCCAGTACTTC

d_gene: TRBD1
v_gene: TRBV30
len: 13
abundance: many
j_gene: TRBJ2-7
CDR3aa: CAWKDRVSYEQYF
CDR3nt: TGTGCCTGGAAGGACAGGGTATCCTACGAGCAGTACTTC

d_gene: -
v_gene: TRBV6-1
len: 11
abundance: many
j_gene: TRBJ2-5
CDR3aa: CATLGQGILYF
CDR3nt: TGTGCCACCCTAGGCCAGGGGATCCTGTACTTC

d_gene: -
v_gene: TRBV7-2
len: 13
abundance: few
j_gene: TRBJ1-1
CDR3aa: CASSGGRDPEAFF
CDR3nt: TGTGCCAGCAGCGGAGGCAGGGACCCTGAAGCTTTCTTT

d_gene: TRBD2
v_gene: TRBV5-1
len: 15
abundance: many
j_gene: TRBJ2-1
CDR3aa: CASSPREGSYNEQFF
CDR3nt: TGCGCCAGCAGCCCGCGGGAGGGCTCCTACAATGAGCAGTTCTTC

d_gene: -
v_gene: TRBV18
len: 13
abundance: many
j_gene: TRBJ2-7
CDR3aa: CASSPPASYEQYF
CDR3nt: TGTGCCAGCTCACCACCAGCCTCCTACGAGCAGTACTTC

d_gene: TRBD2
v_gene: TRBV13
len: 19
abundance: many
j_gene: TRBJ2-3
CDR3aa: CASSCAPGTRILDTDTQYF
CDR3nt: TGTGCCAGCAGCTGCGCCCCCGGGACTAGGATTCTGGACACAGATACGCAGTATTTT

d_gene: -
v_gene: TRBV7-8
len: 12
abundance: once
j_gene: TRBJ1-5
CDR3aa: CASRFQRQPQHF
CDR3nt: TGTGCCAGCAGATTTCAGAGGCAGCCCCAGCATTTT

d_gene: TRBD1
v_gene: TRBV6-5
len: 15
abundance: -
j_gene: TRBJ1-2
CDR3aa: CASSYSRGTGEGYTF
CDR3nt: TGTGCTAGCAGTTACTCGAGGGGGACAGGGGAAGGCTACACCTTC

d_gene: -
v_gene: TRBV24-1
len: 16
abundance: many
j_gene: TRBJ2-1
CDR3aa: CATSSMVSSGRNEQFF
CDR3nt: TGTGCCACCAGCTCAATGGTCTCGTCGGGACGCAATGAGCAGTTCTTC

d_gene: TRBD2
v_gene: TRBV6-5
len: 15
abundance: many
j_gene: TRBJ2-5
CDR3aa: CASSSSGSGKETQYF
CDR3nt: TGTGCCAGCAGCTCTAGCGGGAGTGGAAAAGAGACCCAGTACTTC

d_gene: TRBD2
v_gene: TRBV29-1
len: 10
abundance: few
j_gene: TRBJ2-7
CDR3aa: CSAREGEQYF
CDR3nt: TGCAGCGCTAGGGAGGGCGAGCAGTACTTC

d_gene: -
v_gene: TRBV5-1
len: 13
abundance: many
j_gene: TRBJ1-4
CDR3aa: CASSLAGGEKLFF
CDR3nt: TGCGCCAGCAGCTTGGCCGGTGGCGAAAAACTGTTTTTT

d_gene: -
v_gene: TRBV6-5
len: 13
abundance: few
j_gene: TRBJ2-5
CDR3aa: CASSPPGIETQYF
CDR3nt: TGTGCCAGCAGTCCCCCGGGCATCGAGACCCAGTACTTC

d_gene: TRBD2
v_gene: TRBV3-1
len: 16
abundance: few
j_gene: TRBJ2-7
CDR3aa: CASSLGLAGGSYEQYF
CDR3nt: TGTGCCAGCAGCTTGGGACTAGCGGGCGGCTCCTACGAGCAGTACTTC

d_gene: -
v_gene: TRBV6-2/TRBV6-3
len: 20
abundance: many
j_gene: TRBJ2-4
CDR3aa: CASSYSTRAHQAIAKNIQYF
CDR3nt: TGTGCCAGCAGTTACTCGACTCGCGCCCACCAAGCAATAGCCAAAAACATTCAGTACTTC

d_gene: -
v_gene: TRBV20-1
len: 12
abundance: many
j_gene: TRBJ2-1
CDR3aa: CSAVSNSGEQFF
CDR3nt: TGCAGTGCTGTTAGCAATTCGGGAGAGCAGTTCTTC

d_gene: TRBD1
v_gene: TRBV5-1
len: 14
abundance: -
j_gene: TRBJ2-1
CDR3aa: CASSRQGKDNEQFF
CDR3nt: TGCGCCAGCAGCAGACAGGGAAAGGACAATGAGCAGTTCTTC

d_gene: -
v_gene: TRBV20-1
len: 14
abundance: many
j_gene: TRBJ2-3
CDR3aa: CSASTLPSTDTQYF
CDR3nt: TGCAGTGCTAGTACTCTTCCTAGCACAGATACGCAGTATTTT

d_gene: TRBD1
v_gene: TRBV7-8
len: 13
abundance: many
j_gene: TRBJ1-5
CDR3aa: CASSDRGYQPQHF
CDR3nt: TGTGCCAGCAGCGACAGGGGGTATCAGCCCCAGCATTTT

d_gene: TRBD1
v_gene: TRBV7-8
len: 15
abundance: many
j_gene: TRBJ2-7
CDR3aa: CASSLNSGQGREQYF
CDR3nt: TGTGCCAGCAGCCTCAACTCCGGACAGGGAAGGGAGCAGTACTTC

d_gene: -
v_gene: TRBV7-8
len: 13
abundance: many
j_gene: TRBJ1-1
CDR3aa: CASSFRGNTEAFF
CDR3nt: TGTGCCAGCAGCTTTCGCGGGAACACTGAAGCTTTCTTT

d_gene: TRBD1
v_gene: TRBV6-1
len: 17
abundance: few
j_gene: TRBJ2-4
CDR3aa: CASNVYRGLGAKNIQYF
CDR3nt: TGTGCCAGCAACGTGTACAGGGGTCTAGGAGCCAAAAACATTCAGTACTTC

d_gene: TRBD2
v_gene: TRBV6-6
len: 16
abundance: few
j_gene: TRBJ2-1
CDR3aa: CASSPGGAGGGNEQFF
CDR3nt: TGTGCCAGCAGCCCCGGGGGAGCGGGCGGGGGGAATGAGCAGTTCTTC

d_gene: -
v_gene: TRBV27
len: 15
abundance: many
j_gene: TRBJ1-2
CDR3aa: CASSRRGVANYGYTF
CDR3nt: TGTGCCAGCAGCCGGAGGGGGGTAGCTAACTATGGCTACACCTTC

d_gene: TRBD2
v_gene: TRBV10-3
len: 16
abundance: many
j_gene: TRBJ2-1
CDR3aa: CAISESIAGVRNEQFF
CDR3nt: TGTGCCATCAGTGAGTCTATAGCGGGAGTGAGGAATGAGCAGTTCTTC